Following are 12 T cell receptor beta chains from one sample sequenced in a study of pediatric ulcerative colitis. The method was immunoSEQ multiplex PCR; TCRdb's version includes in-frame clones alone and lacks a portion of them. The sample lists about 64,000 clones, 70% to 80% seen once, with 5.2% in the top ten. Sample: blood. The source is a boy between 5 and 17 years old with moderate ulcerative colitis.

V usage is TRBV13 and J usage is TRBJ2-6; D gene unclear. V lost 3 bases, J lost 1 base, and 10 bases lay in between. Germline V gene sequence: CDR1 PRHDT, CDR2 FYEKMQ (reference sequence). CDR3 length: 16 residues. Here the CDR3 reads CASSLGTMSGANVLTF. CDR3 coding DNA: TGTGCCAGCAGCTTGGGCACGATGTCTGGGGCCAACGTCCTGACTTTC.

The chain combines TRBV18 with TRBJ1-1; no clear D gene. Deletions cut 2 bases from V and 7 bases from J, with 20 bases between. Germline CDR1 and CDR2: KGHSH and LQKENI. The CDR3 loop spans 16 amino acids. The CDR3 sequence is CASSPRLTRVEGEAFF. CDR3 coding DNA: TGTGCCAGCTCACCAAGGCTGACGAGGGTTGAGGGTGAAGCTTTCTTT.

This chain links TRBV4-1 with TRBJ2-7; TRBD1 is a possible D gene (6 bases). The CDR3 extends over 15 amino acids. Germline V lookup: CDR1 MGHRA, CDR2 YSYEKL. V lost 4 bases to trimming and J lost 4 bases, with 17 bases between them. As DNA, the CDR3 is TGCGCCAGCAGCCCTTCATGGGGGCAGGGGTACGAGCAGTACTTC. This gives the protein CASSPSWGQGYEQYF.

This chain uses TRBV6-6 with TRBJ1-1; D unclear. Germline CDR1 MNHNY, CDR2 SVGAGI (reference sequence). Between the trimmed V and J ends, which lost 0 bases and 5 bases, there was a span of 10 bases. The CDR3 spans 14 residues. CDR3 loop: CASSYSSLGTEAFF. CDR3 nucleotides: TGTGCCAGCAGTTACTCGAGCCTAGGGACTGAAGCTTTCTTT.

The gene calls are TRBV30 and TRBJ2-7, with a weak D call TRBD2 (6 bases). The CDR3 totals 12 residues. Germline V CDR1 and CDR2: GTSNPN, SVGIG (reference sequence). Trimming cost V 6 bases and J 2 bases, with 11 bases left between them. The CDR3 sequence: CACMGLTYEQYF. CDR3 nucleotides: TGTGCCTGCATGGGACTTACCTACGAGCAGTACTTC.

This sequence joins TRBV4-1 and TRBJ1-2; 12 positions match TRBD1. V lost 1 base to trimming and J lost 8 bases; unmatched junction nucleotides: 8. This CDR3 spans 16 amino acids. Germline V gene sequence: CDR1 MGHRA, CDR2 YSYEKL. The CDR3 spells CASSQGLGQGAVGYTF. In DNA, the CDR3 is TGCGCCAGCAGCCAAGGCCTGGGACAGGGGGCGGTCGGCTACACCTTC.

This chain links TRBV7-6 with TRBJ1-1; a possible D gene is TRBD1 (5 bases). The ends were cut back, 5 bases at V and 7 bases at J, with 23 bases in the middle. Germline V gives CDR1 SGHVS, CDR2 FNYEAQ. The CDR3 extends over 16 amino acids. The CDR3 here is CASSPLGDPRVGEAFF. The CDR3 DNA reads TGTGCCAGCAGCCCCCTAGGGGACCCTCGGGTAGGTGAAGCTTTCTTT.

The chain has TRBV25-1 and TRBJ1-1; D is perhaps TRBD1 (6 bases). The germline CDR1 and CDR2 sequences are MGHDK and SYGVNS. This CDR3 is built from 15 residues. Trimming shortened V by 7 bases and J by 3 bases, and 18 bases separated the two germline ends. The CDR3 region has the DNA TGTGCCAGCACCGAAACAGGGATAAGGCACACTGAAGCTTTCTTT. It translates to CASTETGIRHTEAFF.

The CDR3: CATEPAVGKLFF. CDR3 sequence (DNA): TGTGCCACCGAACCGGCAGTAGGAAAACTGTTTTTT. The chain uses TRBV10-3 and TRBJ1-4, with D unresolved. Germline values: CDR1 ENHRY, CDR2 SYGVKD. The CDR3 has 12 residues. V lost 10 bases and J 10 bases, leaving 16 bases between the germline ends.

The chain carries TRBV7-9 and TRBJ2-1; the D is unclear. CDR3 length equals 12 residues. The germline V gene has CDR1 SEHNR and CDR2 FQNEAQ (reference sequence). Trimming removed 4 bases from V and 7 bases from J, with 8 bases in between. CDR3 amino acids: CASSSLINEQFF. CDR3 nucleotides: TGTGCCAGCAGCTCCCTCATTAATGAGCAGTTCTTC.

This clone came up once. The rearrangement links TRBV7-9 to TRBJ2-3, with 7 bases that match TRBD2. The ends lost 3 bases at V and 2 bases at J; junction bases unmatched: 8. CDR1 and CDR2 (germline): SEHNR, FQNEAQ (reference sequence). This CDR3 contains 16 residues. In DNA, the CDR3 is TGTGCCAGCAGCTTTTCAGGGAGGGGATACACAGATACGCAGTATTTT. Translation: CASSFSGRGYTDTQYF.

This clone has only one observation. The chain is built from TRBV7-3 and TRBJ2-2, with 14 bases fitting TRBD2. With 4 bases clipped from V and 4 bases from J, the junction kept 5 bases outside the gene matches. The CDR3 length is 17 residues. The germline gives CDR1 SGHTA, CDR2 FQGTGA. The CDR3 sequence is CASSSGLAGAGTGELFF. The CDR3 coding sequence is TGTGCCAGCAGCTCGGGACTAGCGGGAGCGGGCACCGGGGAGCTGTTTTTT.